These 24 T cell receptor beta chains were sequenced from one sample in a study of CD8 T cells in ankylosing spondylitis. MiXCR was run by TCRdb on the 5' RACE reads, yielding one entry per CDR3 protein. The table records fewer than 200,000 distinct CDR3 sequences, 18% of them present only once. Specimen: blood, either unsorted or a sorted T cell fraction (not recorded which). The receptors derive from a male donor aged 10-30 years with ankylosing spondylitis or in good health (not recorded which).

This clonotype was observed at least ten times. The V gene is TRBV29-1, the J gene TRBJ2-2; D assignment may be TRBD1 or TRBD2 (5 bases each). CDR3 length: 14 residues. The V and J ends lost 4 bases and 6 bases respectively, with 15 bases between them. Germline V lookup: CDR1 SQVTM, CDR2 ANQGSEA. As DNA, the CDR3 is TGCAGCGTTGGGACCGGGACCGCGGCCGGGGAGCTGTTTTTT. Its protein is CSVGTGTAAGELFF.

This clonotype has only a few counts. J is TRBJ2-7 and V is TRBV7-9, with D perhaps matching TRBD1 (6 bases). V lost 4 bases and J lost 6, with 16 bases in between. Germline values: CDR1 SEHNR, CDR2 FQNEAQ (reference sequence). This CDR3 has 14 residues. CDR3 DNA sequence: TGTGCCAGCAGCTCCGTAACGACAGGATCCGAGCAGTACTTC. Residues: CASSSVTTGSEQYF.

This clonotype was recorded at least ten times. V and J are TRBV5-6 and TRBJ2-1; 9 bases align to TRBD2. There are 18 residues in the CDR3. V gave up 0 bases and J gave up 4 bases; unmatched junction bases: 11. The germline CDR1 and CDR2 sequences are SGHDT and YYEEEE. CDR3 nucleotide sequence: TGTGCCAGCAGCTTGGTTATTCCGCGGGAGGGGCTTTACAATGAGCAGTTCTTC. Protein: CASSLVIPREGLYNEQFF.

The V gene is TRBV6-4, the J gene TRBJ1-2; TRBD1 matches 9 bases. This CDR3 comprises 13 residues. Germline V gene sequence: CDR1 MRHNA, CDR2 SNTAGT. J was trimmed by 7 bases and V by 3 bases; bases with no gene match: 3. The CDR3 protein is CASSEDRGGGYTF. CDR3 nucleotide sequence: TGTGCCAGCAGTGAGGACAGGGGAGGTGGCTACACCTTC.

This clonotype has at least ten counts. The chain has TRBV27 and TRBJ2-3, with D perhaps assigned TRBD1 or TRBD2 (5 bases each). V was clipped by 5 bases and J by 12 bases, with 18 bases between them. This CDR3 has 13 residues. From germline, CDR1 is MNHEY and CDR2 SMNVEV (reference sequence). For the CDR3, the DNA is TGTGCCAGCAGTGCCCTGGGGGTGGTGGATCAGTATTTT. Translation gives CASSALGVVDQYF.

This clonotype has ten or more counts. V gene TRBV28 combines with J gene TRBJ2-3; D is undetermined. Trimming took off 3 bases at V and 3 bases at J, with 10 bases between the two ends. Germline lookup yields CDR1 MDHEN and CDR2 SYDVKM. There are 14 residues in the CDR3. The CDR3 loop is CASSFSGNTDTQYF. The CDR3 DNA reads TGTGCCAGCAGTTTTTCTGGGAATACAGATACGCAGTATTTT.

This clonotype was picked up many times. V is TRBV6-2 or TRBV6-3 and J is TRBJ2-1; TRBD1 or TRBD2 may be the D gene (5 bases each). Germline CDR1 MNHEY, CDR2 SVGEGT. The CDR3 runs to 14 residues. Trimming took 2 bases from V and 4 from J, leaving 9 bases between them. CDR3: CASSYRGGYNEQFF. The CDR3 bases are TGTGCCAGCAGTTACCGGGGCGGGTACAATGAGCAGTTCTTC.

The sample holds many counts of this clonotype. The V gene is TRBV5-1, the J gene TRBJ2-7; TRBD2 is a possible D gene (6 bases). CDR1 is SGHRS and CDR2 is YFSETQ in the germline V gene. Trimming cost V 4 bases and J 0 bases, with 8 bases left between them. The CDR3 contains 13 residues. The CDR3 loop is CASSVTSSYEQYF. DNA of the CDR3: TGCGCCAGCAGCGTGACTAGCTCCTACGAGCAGTACTTC.

The V gene is TRBV29-1, the J gene TRBJ2-1, with D possibly being TRBD1 (6 bases). The germline CDR1 and CDR2 sequences are SQVTM and ANQGSEA. The CDR3 has 15 amino acids. Trimming took 0 bases from V and 2 from J, leaving 11 bases between them. The CDR3 region is CSVEDLRGTYNEQFF. For the CDR3, the DNA is TGCAGCGTTGAAGATCTGAGGGGGACCTACAATGAGCAGTTCTTC.

The rearrangement joins TRBV2 to TRBJ2-7, with D unresolved. This CDR3 region has 12 residues. Germline CDR1 reads SNHLY; CDR2 reads FYNNEI. V lost 6 bases and J 5 bases, leaving 11 bases between the germline ends. The CDR3 loop is CASRWVGDEQYF. The CDR3, as DNA: TGTGCCAGCAGGTGGGTTGGCGACGAGCAGTACTTC. Looking up the rest from reference TRBV2 and TRBJ2-7 gives the full variable domain: EPEVTQTPSHQVTQMGQEVILRCVPISNHLYFYWYRQILGQKVEFLVSFYNNEISEKSEIFDDQFSVERPDGSNFTLKIRSTKLEDSAMYFCASRWVGDEQYFGPGTRLTVT.

This clonotype was found many times. The chain employs TRBV2 and TRBJ2-3, with 13 bases that match TRBD2. The V gene's germline CDR1 is SNHLY and CDR2 FYNNEI. There are 15 residues in the CDR3. The trim removed 6 bases at V and 6 bases at J, leaving 6 bases unmatched. CDR3 sequence (DNA): TGTGCCAGCAGGCCCGGACTAGCGGGAGCTGATACGCAGTATTTT. This gives the protein CASRPGLAGADTQYF.

This clonotype has a count of ten or more. V usage is TRBV12-3 or TRBV12-4 and J usage is TRBJ1-2, with D unclear. Trimming took 7 bases from V and 4 from J, leaving 13 bases between them. CDR3 length: 13 amino acids. CDR3 bases: TGTGCCAGCACCCCCGCGGCTCTCTATGGCTACACCTTC. Translated: CASTPAALYGYTF.

This clonotype was counted at least ten times. The chain links TRBV5-1 to TRBJ2-3, with D possibly TRBD2 on 6 matching bases. Germline-derived CDR1 and CDR2 are SGHRS and YFSETQ. V dropped 5 bases and J dropped 4 bases, with 14 bases sitting between them. This CDR3 region has 14 residues. The CDR3 DNA is TGCGCCAGCAGAACGGGAGATGGGGCAGATACGCAGTATTTT. This encodes CASRTGDGADTQYF.

In this sample, this clonotype turned up many times. The chain is built from TRBV12-3 or TRBV12-4 and TRBJ2-1; 8 nucleotides align to TRBD1. Trimming at V came to 3 bases and at J to 14 bases, leaving 3 bases not matched to a gene. CDR3 length: 11 residues. The CDR3 is CASSFGQGEFF. The CDR3, as DNA: TGTGCCAGCAGTTTCGGACAGGGCGAGTTCTTC.

The genes are TRBV7-2 and TRBJ2-7, with 9 nucleotides matching TRBD2. This CDR3 has 15 amino acids. Per the germline V gene, CDR1 is SGHTA and CDR2 is FQGNSA. Trimming took 1 base from V and 4 from J; bases not matched to a gene: 5. CDR3 coding DNA: TGTGCCAGCAGCTTAGGTCCTAGCGGGGAATACGAGCAGTACGTC. This gives the protein CASSLGPSGEYEQYV.

This clonotype appeared many times. The rearrangement joins TRBV28 to TRBJ1-2; 7 bases are shared with TRBD1. The CDR3 covers 13 residues. Trimming removed 2 bases from V and 8 bases from J; junction bases left unmatched: 5. Germline CDR1 reads MDHEN; CDR2 reads SYDVKM. The CDR3, as DNA: TGTGCCAGCAGTTTACAGGGGGGGTCAGGCTACACCTTC. Amino acid sequence: CASSLQGGSGYTF.

This clonotype was seen repeatedly, ten times or more. The CDR3 loop is CASSLVSGASNQPQHF. CDR3 bases: TGTGCCAGCAGCTTAGTGTCAGGGGCGAGCAATCAGCCCCAGCATTTT. The chain couples TRBV7-8 to TRBJ1-5, with D possibly matching TRBD1 (6 bases). The V gene lost 1 base and the J gene lost 1 base, with 11 bases spanning the gap. Per the germline V gene, CDR1 is SGHVS and CDR2 is FQNEAQ. The CDR3 covers 16 residues. Together with reference TRBV7-8 and TRBJ1-5, the CDR3 gives the full variable domain: GAGVSQSPRYKVAKRGQDVALRCDPISGHVSLFWYQQALGQGPEFLTYFQNEAQLDKSGLPSDRFFAERPEGSVSTLKIQRTQQEDSAVYLCASSLVSGASNQPQHFGDGTRLSIL.

CDR3 residues: CASGMVIGSNNQPQHF. CDR3 coding DNA: TGTGCCAGCGGGATGGTTATAGGGTCCAACAATCAGCCCCAGCATTTT. The chain is built from TRBV2 and TRBJ1-5; no definite D call. Germline V gene lookup returns CDR1 SNHLY and CDR2 FYNNEI. The CDR3 spans 16 residues. V lost 8 bases to trimming and J lost 3 bases, with 20 bases between them. The full variable domain, rest sourced from reference TRBV2 and TRBJ1-5, is EPEVTQTPSHQVTQMGQEVILRCVPISNHLYFYWYRQILGQKVEFLVSFYNNEISEKSEIFDDQFSVERPDGSNFTLKIRSTKLEDSAMYFCASGMVIGSNNQPQHFGDGTRLSIL.

This clonotype has ten or more counts. The CDR3 coding sequence is TGTGCCAGCTCACCACTTTCAGGGGGTCGGAATGAGCAGTTCTTC. Its protein is CASSPLSGGRNEQFF. The gene calls are TRBV18 and TRBJ2-1, with 7 bases that match TRBD1. Germline V gene sequence: CDR1 KGHSH, CDR2 LQKENI. V lost 1 base, J lost 7 bases, and 7 bases stayed unmatched. This CDR3 spans 15 amino acids.

The chain joins TRBV30 to TRBJ1-2, with 7 positions matching TRBD1. From germline, CDR1 is GTSNPN and CDR2 SVGIG (reference sequence). The V gene end was trimmed by 4 bases and the J gene end by 4 bases; junction bases not matched to a gene: 9. The CDR3 has 14 amino acids. CDR3 sequence reads: CAWTQDRVSYGYTF. The CDR3 region has the DNA TGTGCCTGGACTCAAGACAGGGTGTCCTATGGCTACACCTTC.

CDR3 loop: CSVEDRGSYNEQFF. The DNA for the CDR3 is TGCAGCGTTGAGGACAGGGGCTCCTACAATGAGCAGTTCTTC. V usage is TRBV29-1 and J usage is TRBJ2-1, with 9 bases identical to TRBD1. The CDR3 loop spans 14 amino acids. The germline V gene has CDR1 SQVTM and CDR2 ANQGSEA. V dropped 3 bases and J dropped 0; count of bases not matched to a gene: 0.

This chain joins TRBV6-2 or TRBV6-3 and TRBJ1-2, with 7 bases fitting TRBD1. The CDR3 runs to 15 residues. Germline trimming cut 4 bases from V and 5 bases from J; bases unmatched to any gene: 10. Per germline, CDR1 MNHEY and CDR2 SVGEGT. CDR3 amino acids: CASSSAGQWVYGYTF. CDR3 coding DNA: TGTGCCAGCAGTTCGGCGGGACAGTGGGTGTATGGCTACACCTTC.

This clonotype has ten or more counts. This chain joins TRBV11-2 and TRBJ2-5; the D is unclear. The length of the CDR3 is 15 residues. The V and J ends lost 1 base and 2 bases respectively, with 11 bases between them. Per the germline V gene, CDR1 is SGHAT and CDR2 is FQNNGV. CDR3: CASSLAGVGQETQYF. CDR3 sequence (DNA): TGTGCCAGCAGCTTAGCAGGAGTTGGGCAAGAGACCCAGTACTTC. Supplemented by reference TRBV11-2 and TRBJ2-5, the full variable domain reads EAGVAQSPRYKIIEKRQSVAFWCNPISGHATLYWYQQILGQGPKLLIQFQNNGVVDDSQLPKDRFSAERLKGVDSTLKIQPAKLEDSAVYLCASSLAGVGQETQYFGPGTRLLVL.

In this sample, this clonotype turned up many times. The chain carries TRBV12-3 or TRBV12-4 and TRBJ2-2; tentatively, D is TRBD1 (6 bases). The CDR3 runs 14 residues. Trimming took 9 bases from V and 2 from J, leaving 13 bases between them. The CDR3 DNA follows: TGTGCCAGTAGACAGGAGGTTAACACCGGGGAGCTGTTTTTT. Its protein is CASRQEVNTGELFF.